The 19 T cell receptor beta chains below all came from one sample that was sequenced in a study of regulatory T cells in long-lasting Graves disease. Time point: persistent/refractory GD, antithyroid drugs over 5 years with positive TRAb. Construction of the TCR library relied on RNA isolated from PBMCs. CDR3-region Arm-PCR and iRepertoire HTBI primers produced the TCR beta libraries. TCRdb used MiXCR to reprocess the multiplex PCR reads, holding one entry per CDR3 protein. The sample lists hundreds of thousands of distinct CDR3 sequences; around 20% were seen once. This specimen was peripheral blood mononuclear cells (PBMCs), taken when the disease was refractory, from a patient treated with antithyroid drugs. These receptor sequences come from a female donor with Graves disease.

V and J are TRBV25-1 and TRBJ1-1; TRBD1 matches 8 bases. CDR1 is MGHDK and CDR2 is SYGVNS in the germline V gene. V lost 6 bases and J lost 1; bases outside the gene matches: 7. The CDR3 is 15 residues long. For the CDR3, the DNA is TGTGCCAGCAGCGGACAGGGAAGGAGGAACACTGAAGCTTTCTTT. It translates to CASSGQGRRNTEAFF.

This clonotype was found many times. V gene TRBV7-2 combines with J gene TRBJ2-5, with unresolved D. Between the trimmed V and J ends, which lost 1 base and 4 bases, there was a span of 7 bases. The CDR3 contains 13 residues. The germline gives CDR1 SGHTA, CDR2 FQGNSA. As DNA, the CDR3 is TGTGCCAGCAGCTTAGTCAGCCCAGAGACCCAGTACTTC. Protein product: CASSLVSPETQYF.

The sample holds a few counts of this clonotype. The V and J genes are TRBV15 and TRBJ2-3; no clear D. Germline CDR1 is LNHNV and CDR2 is YYDKDF (reference sequence). The CDR3 has 14 residues. The germline V and J ends were trimmed by 5 bases and 2 bases, with 11 bases remaining between them. CDR3 in amino acids: CATSVVSPTDTQYF. In nucleotides, the CDR3 is TGTGCCACCAGCGTAGTCTCTCCCACAGATACGCAGTATTTT.

With respect to this clonotype: One end of the junction is discordant with germline, which a read error may explain. The chain has TRBV6-1 and TRBJ2-7; TRBD2 matches at 9 bases. The CDR3 has 16 residues. Germline CDR1 reads MNHNS; CDR2 reads SASEGT. The CDR3, as DNA: TGTGCCAGCAGCGGCCAGGGCGGGACTAGCTCCTGCGAGCAGTACTTC. It yields the protein CASSGQGGTSSCEQYF.

This clonotype has at least ten counts. V usage is TRBV29-1 and J usage is TRBJ1-4; TRBD1 agrees at 7 bases. The V and J ends lost 3 bases and 0 bases, in that order; junction bases with no gene match: 1. Germline assignment: CDR1 SQVTM and CDR2 ANQGSEA. This CDR3 comprises 14 residues. This CDR3 reads CSVEGTATNEKLFF. The CDR3 coding sequence is TGCAGCGTTGAGGGGACAGCAACTAATGAAAAACTGTTTTTT.

This clonotype was counted a few times. The chain recombines TRBV18 with TRBJ2-7; TRBD1 might be the D (6 bases). V lost 6 bases and J lost 2, with 20 bases in between. CDR1 and CDR2 (germline): KGHSH, LQKENI. This CDR3 is built from 16 residues. DNA for the CDR3: TGTGCCAGCTCTTACCATATCGACAGGACCACCTACGAGCAGTACTTC. It codes for CASSYHIDRTTYEQYF.

This clonotype was observed many times. The chain uses TRBV7-2 and TRBJ1-1; no reliable D call. Germline CDR1 and CDR2: SGHTA and FQGNSA. The CDR3 covers 14 residues. Trimming took 6 bases from V and 4 from J, leaving 15 bases between them. CDR3 DNA: TGTGCCAGCAGGCGCCCCTTGGCGAGCACTGAAGCTTTCTTT. Amino acids: CASRRPLASTEAFF.

This clonotype was seen a few times. This chain connects TRBV29-1 to TRBJ1-5; a possible D gene is TRBD1 (6 bases). V was clipped by 5 bases and J by 0 bases, with 8 bases between them. The length of the CDR3 is 13 residues. Germline values: CDR1 SQVTM, CDR2 ANQGSEA. As DNA, the CDR3 is TGCAGCGTTTTACAGGGTAGCAATCAGCCCCAGCATTTT. This sequence encodes CSVLQGSNQPQHF.

This sequence joins TRBV29-1 and TRBJ2-5; 9 bases match TRBD1. This CDR3 is 13 amino acids long. Germline trimming cut 5 bases from V and 4 bases from J; bases unmatched to any gene: 5. Germline V CDR1 and CDR2: SQVTM, ANQGSEA. CDR3 sequence: CSVWGQGPETQYF. The CDR3 DNA reads TGCAGCGTTTGGGGACAGGGCCCAGAGACCCAGTACTTC.

The sample holds many counts of this clonotype. The genes are TRBV6-1 and TRBJ2-7, with 9 positions matching TRBD1. The germline CDR1 and CDR2 sequences are MNHNS and SASEGT. The CDR3 has 15 residues. Trimming took 6 bases from V and 6 from J; bases not matched to a gene: 12. The CDR3: CASSPLGTGISEQYF. CDR3 coding DNA: TGTGCCAGCAGCCCCCTGGGGACAGGGATAAGCGAGCAGTACTTC.

This clonotype was counted many times. The chain has TRBV7-9 and TRBJ1-2; D gene uncertain. Trimming took 4 bases from V and 1 from J, leaving 7 bases between them. CDR1 and CDR2 from the germline V gene are SEHNR and FQNEAQ (reference sequence). The CDR3 has 13 amino acids. This chain's CDR3 is CASSSPLNYGYTF. The CDR3 DNA sequence: TGTGCCAGCAGCTCACCTCTTAACTATGGCTACACCTTC.

As DNA, the CDR3 is TGCAGTGCCGCCCAACCTGGCAATCAGCCCCAGCATTTT. Its translation is CSAAQPGNQPQHF. V and J are TRBV20-1 and TRBJ1-5; D gene ambiguous. Germline values: CDR1 DFQATT, CDR2 SNEGSKA (reference sequence). Trimming removed 6 bases from V and 2 bases from J, with 11 bases in between. The CDR3 runs to 13 residues.

Ten or more counts support this clonotype. The CDR3 reads CASSSSRANTEAFF. The CDR3 nucleotides are TGTGCCAGCAGCTCGTCGCGGGCTAACACTGAAGCTTTCTTT. This rearrangement joins TRBV7-9 to TRBJ1-1; D unresolved. The V gene lost 4 bases and the J gene lost 2 bases, with 11 bases spanning the gap. CDR3 length equals 14 residues. Germline CDR1 reads SEHNR; CDR2 reads FQNEAQ (reference sequence). The full variable domain, its missing parts supplied by reference TRBV7-9 and TRBJ1-1, is DTGVSQNPRHKITKRGQNVTFRCDPISEHNRLYWYRQTLGQGPEFLTYFQNEAQLEKSRLLSDRFSAERPKGSFSTLEIQRTEQGDSAMYLCASSSSRANTEAFFGQGTRLTVV.

Comments on this clonotype: A read error may be the cause here, since a much bigger clone is one base away. This CDR3 is CAISAVYSGPYEQYF. DNA for the CDR3: TGTGCCATCAGTGCGGTTTATAGCGGCCCCTACGAGCAGTACTTC. The chain employs TRBV6-1 and TRBJ2-7; possible D gene TRBD2, 6 bases. There are 15 residues in the CDR3. Germline V gene data show CDR1 as MNHNS and CDR2 as SASEGT.

Many counts were recorded for this clonotype. The rearrangement links TRBV6-1 to TRBJ1-5, with TRBD1 as a possible D gene (5 bases). CDR1 and CDR2 (germline): MNHNS, SASEGT. Deletions cut 3 bases from V and 5 bases from J, with 8 bases between. CDR3 length: 13 residues. Here the CDR3 reads CASSERGDQPQHF. The CDR3 region has the DNA TGTGCCAGCAGTGAGCGGGGGGATCAGCCCCAGCATTTT.

V is TRBV12-3 or TRBV12-4 and J is TRBJ1-5; D remains unclear. The length of the CDR3 is 12 residues. Trimming left V 3 bases short and J 6 bases short, with 6 bases between. CDR3 DNA sequence: TGTGCCAGCAGTTTCGCGGGTCAGCCCCAGCATTTT. Its protein is CASSFAGQPQHF.

This clonotype came up a few times. The genes are TRBV15 and TRBJ2-7; either TRBD1 or TRBD2 may fit D (5 bases each). V was cut by 0 bases and J by 4 bases, with 13 bases left in between. CDR1 is LNHNV and CDR2 is YYDKDF in the germline V gene (reference sequence). There are 15 residues in the CDR3. Here the CDR3 reads CATSRDLGELYEQYF. The CDR3 DNA follows: TGTGCCACCAGCAGAGATTTAGGGGAGTTGTACGAGCAGTACTTC.

The rearrangement links TRBV5-1 to TRBJ1-2; TRBD1 might be the D (5 bases). This CDR3 region has 18 residues. Germline CDR1 and CDR2: SGHRS and YFSETQ. Between the trimmed V and J ends, which lost 0 bases and 3 bases, there was a span of 21 bases. The DNA for the CDR3 is TGCGCCAGCAGCTTGGAAGTCGGGGCATCAACGGGGGACTATGGCTACACCTTC. Protein: CASSLEVGASTGDYGYTF.

This clonotype has a count of ten or more. CDR3 sequence reads: CASSLLGLAGAETQYF. The CDR3 DNA reads as TGTGCCAGCAGTTTATTAGGCCTAGCGGGAGCAGAGACCCAGTACTTC. The chain combines TRBV27 with TRBJ2-5, with 10 bases fitting TRBD2. CDR3 length: 16 amino acids. The ends lost 1 base at V and 4 bases at J; junction bases unmatched: 6. CDR1 is MNHEY and CDR2 is SMNVEV in the germline V gene (reference sequence).